A single T cell receptor (beta chain) is shown here with its context. This entry comes from a study of blood T cell repertoires in COVID-19. Per the authors' pipeline: How many nucleated cells were present was estimated from reference gene primer amplification. Clones were read by immunoSEQ multiplex PCR, and TCRdb kept only the in-frame ones, dropping some. The V and J calls and clone size are taken from that table; D and trimming were inferred from the DNA. The sample contains hundreds of thousands of clones, around 89% of which appear only once. Trimming left V 0 bases short and J 2 bases short, with 13 bases between. CDR1 is SGHNT, CDR2 YYREEE, per germline (reference sequence). This CDR3 comprises 16 residues.

This receptor was obtained from a woman aged 30 to 39 with COVID-19, enrolled during active disease. The V gene is TRBV5-4, the J gene TRBJ2-3, with a possible D match to TRBD2 (6 bases). The sample taken for sequencing was peripheral blood. CDR3 coding DNA: TGTGCCAGCAGCTTGGGCGGGACCTCCCCCACAGATACGCAGTATTTT. It encodes CASSLGGTSPTDTQYF.